These 25 T cell receptor beta chains were all obtained from the same sample, sequenced in a study of T-cell memory formation after mild COVID-19. TCRdb fed the 5' RACE reads into MiXCR, producing one record per CDR3 protein. This table has some 160,000 distinct CDR3 sequences, roughly 31% appearing once. The specimen was PBMCs or a T cell subset sorted from them (not recorded which). Receptor source: an adult woman who had mild COVID-19 (a few samples of this study predate the infection). Cell type and time point are not known.

CDR3 amino acids: CASSPRAANTEAFF. CDR3 nucleotide sequence: TGTGCCAGCAGCCCCCGCGCAGCAAACACTGAAGCTTTCTTT. V gene TRBV5-6 combines with J gene TRBJ1-1; D not certain. The germline CDR1 and CDR2 sequences are SGHDT and YYEEEE. The CDR3 contains 14 residues. Trimming cost V 4 bases and J 2 bases, with 12 bases left between them. The full variable domain, rest sourced from reference TRBV5-6 and TRBJ1-1, is DAGVTQSPTHLIKTRGQQVTLRCSPKSGHDTVSWYQQALGQGPQFIFQYYEEEERQRGNFPDRFSGHQFPNYSSELNVNALLLGDSALYLCASSPRAANTEAFFGQGTRLTVV.

The genes are TRBV6-5 and TRBJ1-4; D gene unclear. Germline CDR1 MNHEY, CDR2 SVGAGI. Trimming shortened V by 4 bases and J by 3 bases, and 12 bases separated the two germline ends. The CDR3 sequence is 15 residues long. CDR3: CASSLDGSANEKLFF. The CDR3 DNA is TGTGCCAGCAGTTTGGATGGGAGTGCTAATGAAAAACTGTTTTTT.

At least ten counts were recorded for this clonotype. This CDR3 is CASSSGLAGGNEQFF. The CDR3 DNA reads TGTGCCAGCAGCTCCGGACTAGCGGGAGGCAATGAGCAGTTCTTC. V gene TRBV11-3 combines with J gene TRBJ2-1; 14 positions match TRBD2. The CDR3 has 15 residues. The germline gives CDR1 SGHNT, CDR2 YENEEA. The J segment lost 6 bases and the V segment lost 4 bases, leaving 2 bases of the junction unmatched.

The chain combines TRBV20-1 with TRBJ1-1; no definite D call. V was cut by 0 bases and J by 4 bases, with 18 bases left in between. The CDR3 is 16 amino acids. Germline lookup yields CDR1 DFQATT and CDR2 SNEGSKA (reference sequence). The CDR3 loop reads CSARDGFGLMGTEAFF. CDR3 nucleotides: TGCAGTGCTAGAGATGGGTTTGGGCTGATGGGCACTGAAGCTTTCTTT.

This clonotype was recorded a few times. The chain combines TRBV15 with TRBJ2-3; a weak D match, TRBD1 (5 bases). The CDR3 has 14 amino acids. Germline CDR1 is LNHNV and CDR2 is YYDKDF (reference sequence). V gave up 5 bases and J gave up 4 bases, with 13 bases separating them. The CDR3 DNA reads TGTGCCACCAGCCTCGCAGGCAGGGCAGATACGCAGTATTTT. This encodes CATSLAGRADTQYF.

This sequence joins TRBV24-1 and TRBJ1-5, with TRBD1 as a possible D gene (5 bases). The length of the CDR3 is 16 residues. Trimming cost V 3 bases and J 2 bases, with 13 bases left between them. The germline V gene has CDR1 KGHDR and CDR2 SFDVKD. CDR3 bases: TGTGCCACCAGTGATGGGGGAGGGACGGGCAATCAGCCCCAGCATTTT. Its protein is CATSDGGGTGNQPQHF.

CDR3 coding DNA: TGTGCCAGCAGCCCCGGTCGGGGGGGTTTAGGCAAAAACATTCAGTACTTC. It encodes CASSPGRGGLGKNIQYF. The chain carries TRBV7-6 and TRBJ2-4; 8 bases map to TRBD2. The trim removed 5 bases at V and 3 bases at J, leaving 12 bases unmatched. The CDR3 covers 17 residues. Germline V lookup: CDR1 SGHVS, CDR2 FNYEAQ.

V and J are TRBV4-2 and TRBJ2-5; D perhaps matches TRBD2 (5 bases). Trimming left V 1 base short and J 2 bases short, with 5 bases between. Germline loops: CDR1 LGHNA, CDR2 YNFKEQ. The CDR3 covers 13 residues. CDR3 DNA sequence: TGTGCCAGCAGCCAAGGGGAGCAAGAGACCCAGTACTTC. This gives the protein CASSQGEQETQYF.

The chain's CDR3 is CSARDSDRGRGDTQYF. DNA for the CDR3: TGCAGTGCTAGAGATTCCGACAGGGGTCGGGGGGATACGCAGTATTTT. The chain carries TRBV20-1 and TRBJ2-3; 8 nucleotides agree with TRBD1. The CDR3 totals 16 residues. Trimming took 0 bases from V and 6 from J; bases not matched to a gene: 11. Looked up from germline, CDR1 is DFQATT and CDR2 is SNEGSKA (reference sequence).

The J gene is TRBJ2-1, the V gene TRBV7-6, with a possible D match to TRBD2 (6 bases). CDR1 and CDR2 from the germline V gene are SGHVS and FNYEAQ. Trimming stripped 5 bases from V and 5 bases from J, with 19 bases between. The CDR3 has 16 amino acids. Here the CDR3 reads CASSLLSGVTHNEQFF. The DNA of the CDR3 is TGTGCCAGCAGCCTCCTGTCGGGGGTGACCCACAATGAGCAGTTCTTC.

The CDR3 protein is CTSSQFRDRAYEQYF. The CDR3 DNA sequence: TGCACCAGCAGCCAATTCCGGGACAGGGCCTACGAGCAGTACTTC. The chain has TRBV1 and TRBJ2-7; the D segment call TRBD1 is taken from the table without a DNA check. TRBV1 is shown as a pseudogene. The CDR3 runs to 15 residues.

A few counts support this clonotype. The V gene is TRBV9, the J gene TRBJ2-6; D ambiguous. Germline V CDR1 and CDR2: SGDLS, YYNGEE. With 6 bases removed from V and 0 bases from J, the gap between germline ends came to 16 bases. CDR3 length: 17 residues. CDR3 DNA sequence: TGTGCCAGCACCCAGACAAGCCGACGCTCTGGGGCCAACGTCCTGACTTTC. Protein product: CASTQTSRRSGANVLTF.

A few counts support this clonotype. J is TRBJ2-1 and V is TRBV7-2; D is unclear. Germline V gene data show CDR1 as SGHTA and CDR2 as FQGNSA. CDR3 length: 14 amino acids. V dropped 5 bases and J dropped 5 bases, with 13 bases sitting between them. CDR3 loop: CASSPPLRDNEQFF. The CDR3 nucleotides are TGTGCCAGCAGCCCCCCTTTACGGGACAATGAGCAGTTCTTC.

This rearrangement joins TRBV18 to TRBJ1-2, with 10 nucleotides matching TRBD1. With 0 bases clipped from V and 4 bases from J, the junction kept 5 bases outside the gene matches. CDR1 KGHSH and CDR2 LQKENI come from the germline V gene. The CDR3 is 16 amino acids. The CDR3 DNA sequence: TGTGCCAGCTCACCACCGGGGACAGGGGCCTCCTATGGCTACACCTTC. Protein: CASSPPGTGASYGYTF.

This clonotype has just a few counts. For the CDR3, the DNA is TGTGCCAGCAGCGTAGGGTCACGGAACTCCTACGAGCAGTACTTC. Amino acids: CASSVGSRNSYEQYF. V usage is TRBV9 and J usage is TRBJ2-7; unclear D gene. This CDR3 has 15 residues. Germline CDR1 and CDR2: SGDLS and YYNGEE. Trimming removed 0 bases from V and 0 bases from J, with 10 bases in between.

V and J are TRBV6-6 and TRBJ2-5; 7 nucleotides agree with TRBD2. V trimming: 6 bases; J trimming: 2 bases; junction bases outside the gene matches: 9. Germline assignment: CDR1 MNHNY and CDR2 SVGAGI (reference sequence). The CDR3 consists of 15 residues. In nucleotides, the CDR3 is TGTGCCAGCAGCCCCGCAGCGGGGATACAAGAGACCCAGTACTTC. It specifies CASSPAAGIQETQYF.

V usage is TRBV20-1 and J usage is TRBJ2-3; D is perhaps TRBD1 (5 bases). This CDR3 has 17 residues. V shed 4 bases and J shed 0 bases, with 20 bases lying between them. In germline, CDR1 is DFQATT, CDR2 SNEGSKA (reference sequence). The CDR3 sequence is CSAKQGGNWRSTDTQYF. CDR3 sequence (DNA): TGCAGTGCTAAGCAGGGTGGAAATTGGCGGAGCACAGATACGCAGTATTTT.

The gene calls are TRBV7-8 and TRBJ2-1; TRBD1 might be the D (5 bases). CDR3 length: 14 amino acids. V lost 2 bases and J lost 5, with 10 bases in between. From germline, CDR1 is SGHVS and CDR2 FQNEAQ. CDR3 coding DNA: TGTGCCAGCAGCTTACAGGGTAAGAACAATGAGCAGTTCTTC. Translation gives CASSLQGKNNEQFF.

This chain connects TRBV12-3 or TRBV12-4 to TRBJ2-1; 9 positions match TRBD2. The V and J ends lost 2 bases and 13 bases, in that order; junction bases with no gene match: 6. This CDR3 contains 13 residues. CDR3 sequence (DNA): TGTGCCAGCAGTTTAAGTAGCGGGAGAGACCAGTTCTTC. Protein: CASSLSSGRDQFF.

This clonotype appeared a few times. This chain links TRBV20-1 with TRBJ2-3; 15 bases fit TRBD2. Trimming removed 8 bases from V and 6 bases from J; junction bases left unmatched: 6. The CDR3 loop spans 14 amino acids. Germline values: CDR1 DFQATT, CDR2 SNEGSKA (reference sequence). CDR3 sequence reads: CSMWTSGGADTQYF. CDR3 nucleotide sequence: TGCAGTATGTGGACTAGCGGGGGGGCGGATACGCAGTATTTT.

The chain's CDR3 is CASSSGRSSYNEQFF. Written as DNA, the CDR3 is TGTGCCAGCAGTAGCGGGAGGAGCTCCTACAATGAGCAGTTCTTC. V and J are TRBV7-3 and TRBJ2-1; 10 nucleotides line up with TRBD2. The CDR3 is 15 residues long. CDR1 is SGHTA and CDR2 is FQGTGA in the germline V gene. The trim removed 6 bases at V and 0 bases at J, leaving 2 bases unmatched.

The chain couples TRBV20-1 to TRBJ2-6; a possible D gene is TRBD1 (5 bases). This CDR3 is 14 amino acids long. V was clipped by 3 bases and J by 1 base, with 7 bases between them. CDR1 and CDR2 from the germline V gene are DFQATT and SNEGSKA (reference sequence). The CDR3 protein is CSASAGSGANVLTF. CDR3 nucleotide sequence: TGCAGTGCTAGTGCAGGGTCTGGGGCCAACGTCCTGACTTTC.

A few counts support this clonotype. The V call is TRBV15, the J call TRBJ2-4; TRBD1 aligns across 7 bases. V shed 1 base, J shed 6 bases, and the junction held 3 bases outside the gene matches. Germline V gene lookup returns CDR1 LNHNV and CDR2 YYDKDF (reference sequence). The CDR3 covers 14 residues. The CDR3 DNA sequence: TGTGCCACCAGCAGAGGGGACAGTCTAAACATTCAGTACTTC. The encoded protein is CATSRGDSLNIQYF.

This chain connects TRBV20-1 to TRBJ2-3; possibly TRBD1 for D (5 bases). The CDR3 has 13 residues. Germline CDR1 DFQATT, CDR2 SNEGSKA (reference sequence). In nucleotides, the CDR3 is TGCAGCAGGGTGGAAAGTAACACAGATACGCAGTATTTT. Protein product: CSRVESNTDTQYF.

This chain connects TRBV12-3 or TRBV12-4 to TRBJ1-1; 9 nucleotides line up with TRBD1. Losses at the gene ends were 3 bases for V and 11 bases for J; bases not matched to a gene: 4. CDR3 length: 12 amino acids. This CDR3 is CASSFGDRDAFF. The CDR3 DNA sequence: TGTGCCAGCAGTTTTGGGGACAGGGATGCTTTCTTT.